This TCR beta chain was profiled in a study of blood T cell repertoires in COVID-19. Looking at the study overall: The United States, Italy and Spain were the sources of the acute and convalescent COVID-19 samples.

CDR1 is SGHNT and CDR2 is YYREEE in the germline V gene (reference sequence). Trimming removed 0 bases from V and 2 bases from J; junction bases left unmatched: 1. This CDR3 is built from 15 residues. This clone was observed a handful of times. Seattle enrolled patients during active infection and tracked them longitudinally. Study processing details: Cell counts per sample came from amplifying reference gene primers. Measured with immunoSEQ multiplex PCR; TCRdb has only the in-frame clones, and not every one. The V and J calls and clone size were taken over from that table, and D and trimming were inferred from the DNA. The table has about 140,000 clones, 84% seen once.

Sequencing was performed on peripheral blood. The chain is built from TRBV5-4 and TRBJ2-7; TRBD2 aligns across 11 bases. The sequence was obtained from a man younger than 40 with COVID-19, enrolled during active disease. CDR3 in DNA: TGTGCCAGCAGCTTGGGACTAGCGGGGCCCTACGAGCAGTACTTC. Translated, it gives CASSLGLAGPYEQYF.